This T cell receptor (beta chain) emerged from a study of cytomegalovirus exposure and HLA in healthy donors (dated by TCRdb to between 2016 and 2019). About the investigation overall: An earlier analysis of roughly 570 of the donors reported about 300 Gb of sequence data and 117 million unique TCR beta sequences obtained from approximately 180 million T cells. An early release that covered roughly 600 HLA-typed donors contained around 300 gigabases of sequencing data and approximately 85 million unique TCR sequences. Of the 350 to 400 genotyped donors, approximately 80% fell in the genetic ancestry cluster associated with self-reported Caucasian donors. The study aimed to test whether signatures of past pathogen exposure could be identified by cataloging public T cell receptors. Using immunosequencing, the study profiled T cell repertoires from fewer than 850 subjects and related those repertoires to cytomegalovirus serostatus. A separate validation cohort of more than 100 different subjects was used in addition to the roughly 640-subject first cohort. High-throughput TCR immunosequencing, statistical association of individual TCRs with disease status, and machine learning were combined to predict cytomegalovirus infection status. A later analysis re-analyzed previously published TCR beta repertoires from 660 or so donors and added high-resolution HLA genotyping to study TCR occurrence patterns. The later analysis used no new phenotypic data to find candidate immune exposures, relying instead on TCR beta sequences and their occurrence across donors. An earlier analysis of fewer than 750 of the donors used high-throughput TCR beta sequencing to judge whether each TCR beta V gene segment behaved as functional or pseudogenic. Donor age, sex, ethnicity and CMV serostatus were compiled together with the repertoire data. Genome-wide SNP genotypes for about 55% of the 666 donors were used in a later genetic analysis, which treated that subset as a discovery cohort. Every discovery cohort repertoire had been produced on one sequencing platform. Both class I and class II loci were covered by HLA typing, at four-digit resolution. Typing coverage varied by locus: roughly 629-640 donors for A, B, C, DRB1 and DQB1; under 550 for DQA1; around 570 for DPA1; approximately 490 for DPB1. A handful of DR-DQ haplotypes were handled as single units for association and clustering because linkage in the cohort was strong. Among a few hundred genotyped donors of the cohort, an average of roughly 240,000 unique TCR beta nucleotide sequences were sequenced per donor, approximately 20% of them non-productive.

The library came from the immunoSEQ multiplex PCR assay. For the multiplex PCR, a mixture combining 60 forward primers for TCR Vbeta segments and 13 reverse primers for TCR Jbeta segments was used. A multiplex PCR assay on genomic DNA amplified the CDR3 region of rearranged TCR beta genes. Amplified TCR beta libraries were sequenced as 87-base-pair reads on the Illumina HiSeq System. From the authors' description of their analysis: Across the 500 to 850 repertoires, a later analysis counted some 80 million unique TCR beta chains, roughly 11 million of which were shared by at least two donors. Raw reads were error-corrected and collapsed into unique sequences by a nearest-neighbor algorithm in which closely related sequences were merged to remove PCR and sequencing errors. V, D and J gene segments were assigned by aligning CDR3 sequences to IMGT reference sequences. For a sequence to be retained, at least a six-nucleotide match to both a V gene segment and a J gene segment was required. Rearrangements were classified as productive when the CDR3 lacked stop codons and remained in frame with V and J, and all other rearrangements were classified as non-productive. Following IMGT convention, CDR3 was defined as the stretch from the second conserved V-encoded cysteine up to the conserved J-encoded phenylalanine. The earlier analysis of 450 to 750 of the donors excluded any sequence lacking an unambiguous match to a single V gene segment. An earlier analysis of several hundred of the donors called V segments functional above 56.7% productive rearrangements and segregating when the between-donor standard deviation exceeded 5%. A statistical classification framework was built for diagnosing cytomegalovirus status from the catalog of TCR beta chain sequences. In a later analysis, TCR nucleotide sequences were compared against IMGT/GENE-DB human TR gene sequences so that V and J genes could be assigned. The TCRdist pipeline was used in a later analysis to assign CDR3 sequences and most-parsimonious VDJ recombination scenarios. In a later analysis, each TCR beta chain was defined by its CDR3 amino acid sequence together with its V-gene family, and reads without a unique V-gene family were excluded. As a way to deal with suspected cross-contamination and a sequencing artifact, a later analysis dropped hundreds of nucleotide sequences that were highly shared and had low generation probability. In a later analysis, a clonal expansion index for each public chain was calculated from normalized within-repertoire ranks of inferred template counts. In a later analysis, generation probabilities were computed using a VDJ recombination model fitted to out-of-frame rearrangements, and the results were checked against IGoR. In a later analysis, TCR-TCR, TCR-HLA and TCR-CMV co-occurrence was scored with hypergeometric tests, and a repertoire-size bias correction was applied to TCR pairs. In a later analysis, false discovery rates were estimated by permuting HLA or CMV assignments 20 times. In a later analysis, co-occurring TCRs were grouped using DBSCAN, with TCRdist sequence similarity added in when clustering inside HLA-allele-positive subsets. Repertoires with fewer than 30,000 or more than 120,000 public chains were left out of co-occurrence clustering, as were about five repertoires with anomalous nucleotide sharing. As stored in TCRdb, this immuneACCESS dataset retains in-frame rearrangements with V and J assigned. A fraction of the clones does not appear; measured against another copy, unresolved V genes explain less than half of the discrepancy, and the remainder lacks a known reason. The DNA was the basis for D and trimming; V, J and clone size are from that table. The sample profile shows around 170,000 clones; 65% to 85% of them were found once. Approximately 3.9% of the sample belongs to the ten largest clones.

Concerning this clone: No antigen is known for it. No base quality information exists; no much larger clone differs at one position.

Broader findings and caveats from the paper: Some IMGT-functional V segments, including TRBV6-2 and TRBV6-3, could not be distinguished by the 87-base-pair reads and were therefore excluded. Because HLA typing was unavailable for some donors at each locus, only the typed subset was used in association tests. Because counts were too low, about 18 rarely observed V segments, including chromosome 9 orphons, were left out of the earlier analysis of about 620 of the donors. The only immune exposure information available for the cohort was CMV serostatus. According to the authors, the approach could potentially be generalized to other disease states and immunological phenotypes. A later analysis reported that several top co-occurrence clusters appeared linked to parvovirus B19, influenza, CMV and Epstein-Barr virus. In this cohort, only TCR beta chains were sequenced, and detectable features were limited by the absence of alpha or paired-chain data. A group of highly shared sequence variants was considered likely to be a technical artifact of the sequencing pipeline. In vitro tests confirmed that a few of the cytomegalovirus-associated TCR beta chains recognize cytomegalovirus antigens. Linkage disequilibrium might explain the correlated functional status among segregating V segments, but an unknown experimental factor could not be excluded. Presence/absence analyses assumed roughly uniform sequencing depth across donors, an assumption that may not hold. Most TCR sequences were seen in very few donors, while some public TCRs were found in many individuals. In the study, about 150 TCR beta chains were listed as associated with cytomegalovirus. In a later genetic analysis, a missense DCLRE1C variant was associated with V-gene and J-gene trimming of TCR beta chains, and the association was replicated in an independent cohort. An earlier analysis of some 590 of the donors showed that most TCR beta V segments appeared in productive rearrangements either about 87% or about 30% of the time, which broadly matched IMGT annotations. The classifier was reported to diagnose cytomegalovirus status with high specificity and sensitivity in both the original and validation cohorts. A later genetic analysis reported fewer N-insertions in productive TCRs among donors in an Asian-associated ancestry cluster than the approximately 700-donor mean. According to a later analysis, most CMV-associated TCR beta chains appeared to be HLA-restricted, and the HLA associations seemed to be driven largely by CMV exposure. A further reported finding was that TCR beta sequences accurately predicted the HLA-A and HLA-B alleles for most subjects in the first cohort. According to a later analysis, TCR association rates differed among HLA loci, with DRB1 alleles showing the most associated TCRs and HLA-C alleles showing the fewest. Assigning TCR associations to individual alleles was difficult when HLA alleles, especially DR and DQ, strongly co-occurred. In a later analysis, about 16,000 TCR beta sequences were associated with specific HLA alleles at a false discovery rate of 0.05. In a later analysis, HLA-associated TCR beta chains showed more clonal expansion and lower generation probabilities than non-associated chains that were equally common.

In total, about 650 healthy bone marrow donors made up the cohort. At the time of sampling, all cohort members were nominally healthy, though unrecorded immune exposures were likely present. The donor was CMV seronegative and belonged to the group of more than 300 seronegative cohort members. Each donor provided a peripheral blood sample, and peripheral blood mononuclear cells were used for TCR beta sequencing. The Qiagen DNeasy Blood Extraction Kit was used to extract genomic DNA from the blood cell samples. Based on the germline V gene, the CDR1 and CDR2 sequences are SGHTA and FQGNSA. The CDR3 has 16 amino acids, counting the end cysteine and phenylalanine. Here the CDR3 DNA is all that survives: 48 bases in frame from base 1. Trimming removed 8 bases from V and 3 bases from J; the gene matches leave 13 bases unexplained.

The clonotype was recovered from a man in his fifties or sixties in good health and CMV-seronegative. Recombination joined TRBV7-2 with TRBJ2-5, and 9 junctional nucleotides match TRBD2. Sequencing was carried out using PBMCs. The DNA is as follows: TGTGCCAGCTCTACCTGGTGGGCTAGCGGGAAAGAGACCCAGTACTTC. The encoded protein is CASSTWWASGKETQYF.